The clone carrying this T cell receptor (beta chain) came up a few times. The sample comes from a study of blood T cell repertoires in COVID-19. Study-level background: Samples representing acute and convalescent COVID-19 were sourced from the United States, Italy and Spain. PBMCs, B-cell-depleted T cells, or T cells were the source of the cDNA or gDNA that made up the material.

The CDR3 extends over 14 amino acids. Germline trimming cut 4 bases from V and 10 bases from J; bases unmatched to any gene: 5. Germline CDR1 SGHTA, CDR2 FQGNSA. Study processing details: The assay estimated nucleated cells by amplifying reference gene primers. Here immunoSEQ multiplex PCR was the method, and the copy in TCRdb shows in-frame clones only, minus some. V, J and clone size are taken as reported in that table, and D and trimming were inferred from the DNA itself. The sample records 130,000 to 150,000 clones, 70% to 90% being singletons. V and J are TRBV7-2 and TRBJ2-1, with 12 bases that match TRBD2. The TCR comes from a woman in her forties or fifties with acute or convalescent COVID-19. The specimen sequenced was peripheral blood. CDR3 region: CASSSAGTSGEQFF. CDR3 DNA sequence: TGTGCCAGCAGCTCGGCCGGGACTAGCGGGGAGCAGTTCTTC.